The T cell receptor (beta chain) described here comes from a study of blood T cell repertoires in COVID-19. Profiling relied on immunoSEQ multiplex PCR, and the TCRdb table lists in-frame clones only, not all of them. Of more than 10,000 clones listed, just over 90% were seen once; the top ten hold about 15%. A single count supports this clone. The CDR3 covers 15 residues. J gave up 2 bases and V 1 base, and 1 base lay outside the gene matches. CDR1 is SGHTA and CDR2 is FQGNSA in the germline V gene. The rearrangement joins TRBV7-2 to TRBJ2-7; 11 bases line up with TRBD1. This clonotype was sampled from a human donor in a cohort sampled during active COVID-19. Sequenced: peripheral blood. In nucleotides, the CDR3 is TGTGCCAGCAGCTTAGAGGGACAGGGGGCCTACGAGCAGTACTTC. Protein product: CASSLEGQGAYEQYF.